The 25 T cell receptor beta chains presented below share a single source sample, sequenced in a study of identical twins. TCRdb re-derived calls from the 5' RACE reads in MiXCR, one entry per CDR3 protein. This sample has 600,000 to 850,000 distinct CDR3 sequences, with roughly 18% found just once. These sequences were also reported in another study, on T cells expressing NK-cell markers.

The specimen sequenced was PBMCs. These receptors were taken from a young woman in good health.

This clonotype showed up just a few times. The chain carries TRBV27 and TRBJ1-5; D perhaps matches TRBD1 (5 bases). This CDR3 spans 15 amino acids. V lost 3 bases to trimming and J lost 4 bases, with 13 bases between them. The germline gives CDR1 MNHEY, CDR2 SMNVEV (reference sequence). The CDR3 DNA is TGTGCCAGCAGTTTCAAGGGGCCAGGGAATCAGCCCCAGCATTTT. Its translation: CASSFKGPGNQPQHF.

The chain combines TRBV20-1 with TRBJ2-1, with D possibly matching TRBD2 (7 bases). Germline V CDR1 and CDR2: DFQATT, SNEGSKA (reference sequence). Trimming left V 3 bases short and J 2 bases short, with 17 bases between. The CDR3 spans 16 residues. For the CDR3, the DNA is TGCAGTGCTAGGGGGGTTAGGGGGGGACCCTACAATGAGCAGTTCTTC. Amino acid sequence: CSARGVRGGPYNEQFF.

This clonotype was found many times. In nucleotides, the CDR3 is TGCAGTGCTAGGGCACCGGGACAGGGGATATACGAGCAGTACTTC. Translation gives CSARAPGQGIYEQYF. The genes are TRBV20-1 and TRBJ2-7; 10 bases fit TRBD1. V was clipped by 3 bases and J by 4 bases; unmatched bases: 9. This CDR3 is 15 amino acids long. Per germline, CDR1 DFQATT and CDR2 SNEGSKA (reference sequence).

The chain combines TRBV10-2 with TRBJ1-3; D gene unclear. The V end was cut by 7 bases, the J end by 2 bases, with 12 bases between. The CDR3 has 14 amino acids. Per germline, CDR1 WSHSY and CDR2 SAAADI. DNA for the CDR3: TGCGCCAGCACGAGGGATCTGGCTGGAAACACCATATATTTT. This codes for CASTRDLAGNTIYF.

This clonotype was counted many times. This sequence joins TRBV12-3 or TRBV12-4 and TRBJ1-1; no definite D call. This CDR3 comprises 16 residues. V lost 2 bases and J 0 bases, leaving 13 bases between the germline ends. CDR3 region: CASSLSRRAMNTEAFF. The CDR3 bases are TGTGCCAGCAGTTTATCGAGGCGGGCTATGAACACTGAAGCTTTCTTT.

The rearrangement links TRBV10-3 to TRBJ2-6, with TRBD1 identical over 9 bases. V gave up 11 bases and J gave up 0 bases; unmatched junction bases: 5. This CDR3 comprises 15 residues. Germline CDR1 reads ENHRY; CDR2 reads SYGVKD. DNA for the CDR3: TGTGCCGCCGGGACAGGGCCCTCTGGGGCCAACGTCCTGACTTTC. This encodes CAAGTGPSGANVLTF.

The V gene is TRBV7-2, the J gene TRBJ2-5, with D perhaps being TRBD1 or TRBD2 (5 bases each). Germline CDR1 is SGHTA and CDR2 is FQGNSA. V was pared by 6 bases and J by 4 bases, with 21 bases between. This CDR3 comprises 16 residues. CDR3 sequence reads: CASSFGTVNLRETQYF. DNA of the CDR3: TGTGCCAGCAGTTTCGGGACGGTCAATCTCAGAGAGACCCAGTACTTC.

This clonotype was recorded many times. This CDR3 reads CATSDPTSGYNEQFF. In DNA form, the CDR3 reads TGTGCCACCAGTGATCCGACTAGCGGATACAATGAGCAGTTCTTC. The chain combines TRBV24-1 with TRBJ2-1; TRBD2 aligns across 9 bases. From germline, CDR1 is KGHDR and CDR2 SFDVKD. V dropped 3 bases and J dropped 4; count of bases not matched to a gene: 3. The CDR3 is 15 amino acids.

This clonotype has more than one count but fewer than ten. The rearrangement joins TRBV25-1 to TRBJ1-5, with unresolved D. The V end was cut by 2 bases, the J end by 0 bases, with 11 bases between. Germline CDR1 is MGHDK and CDR2 is SYGVNS. The CDR3 totals 16 residues. CDR3 in amino acids: CASSEARSDSNQPQHF. In DNA, the CDR3 is TGTGCCAGCAGTGAAGCAAGATCAGATAGCAATCAGCCCCAGCATTTT.

This chain connects TRBV12-3 or TRBV12-4 to TRBJ1-5; 7 bases match TRBD1. The CDR3 loop spans 14 amino acids. Losses at the gene ends were 2 bases for V and 7 bases for J; bases not matched to a gene: 5. CDR3 region: CASSLSGGSQPQHF. CDR3 sequence (DNA): TGTGCCAGCAGTTTATCAGGGGGGTCCCAGCCCCAGCATTTT.

The chain has TRBV11-2 and TRBJ2-5, with D perhaps TRBD1 or TRBD2 (5 bases each). Trimming shortened V by 3 bases and J by 4 bases, and 15 bases separated the two germline ends. Germline values: CDR1 SGHAT, CDR2 FQNNGV. The CDR3 is 15 amino acids. CDR3 coding DNA: TGTGCCAGCAGCTTCCGGGGCTTCGTAGGAGAGACCCAGTACTTC. It specifies CASSFRGFVGETQYF.

J is TRBJ2-1 and V is TRBV6-5, with 10 bases matching TRBD2. This CDR3 has 15 amino acids. V shed 4 bases and J 7 bases; nucleotides not matched to a gene: 7. Germline-derived CDR1 and CDR2 are MNHEY and SVGAGI. The CDR3 nucleotides are TGTGCCAGCAGTTCCACTAGCGGGGCAAGGAATGAGCAGTTCTTC. It yields the protein CASSSTSGARNEQFF.

This clonotype has a handful of counts. The chain combines TRBV20-1 with TRBJ1-1; tentatively, D is TRBD1 (5 bases). The V gene's germline CDR1 is DFQATT and CDR2 SNEGSKA (reference sequence). Trimming removed 6 bases from V and 0 bases from J, with 14 bases in between. The CDR3 is made up of 14 amino acids. The DNA of the CDR3 is TGCAGTGCCCGTCGAGGGGTGTTGAACACTGAAGCTTTCTTT. This gives the protein CSARRGVLNTEAFF.

The chain recombines TRBV6-2 or TRBV6-3 with TRBJ2-1; TRBD2 is a possible D gene (6 bases). From germline, CDR1 is MNHEY and CDR2 SVGEGT. The CDR3 runs to 13 residues. The V gene lost 0 bases and the J gene lost 11 bases, with 11 bases spanning the gap. DNA for the CDR3: TGTGCCAGCAGTTACTCTAGGGAGGTCCAGCAGTTCTTC. Translated, it gives CASSYSREVQQFF.

Ten or more counts support this clonotype. This chain links TRBV7-2 with TRBJ2-3; 14 nucleotides align to TRBD2. CDR3 length: 16 amino acids. With V trimmed by 5 bases and J by 3 bases, 4 bases remained unmatched. Per the germline V gene, CDR1 is SGHTA and CDR2 is FQGNSA. Written as DNA, the CDR3 is TGTGCCAGCAGCCTACGGACTAGCGGGAGGACAGATACGCAGTATTTT. The encoded protein is CASSLRTSGRTDTQYF. Filled out from reference TRBV7-2 and TRBJ2-3, the complete variable domain reads GAGVSQSPSNKVTEKGKDVELRCDPISGHTALYWYRQSLGQGLEFLIYFQGNSAPDKSGLPSDRFSAERTGGSVSTLTIQRTQQEDSAVYLCASSLRTSGRTDTQYFGPGTRLTVL.

CDR3 bases: TGTGCTAGTAAAGGACTAGCGGGATTAGAGACCCAGTACTTC. This gives the protein CASKGLAGLETQYF. The rearrangement joins TRBV12-5 to TRBJ2-5; 12 bases fit TRBD2. Per the germline V gene, CDR1 is LGHNT and CDR2 is FRNRAP. Unmatched junction bases numbered 5, after V lost 8 bases and J lost 4 bases. This CDR3 comprises 14 residues.

The rearrangement uses TRBV9 and TRBJ2-2; TRBD2 is a possible D gene (6 bases). The V gene's germline CDR1 is SGDLS and CDR2 YYNGEE. V was cut by 1 base and J by 5 bases, with 24 bases left in between. The CDR3 sequence is 19 residues long. The CDR3, as DNA: TGTGCCAGCAGCGTACCGAAAGACGGGACTCAGAGGGGAACCGGGGAGCTGTTTTTT. This sequence encodes CASSVPKDGTQRGTGELFF.

The chain links TRBV5-1 to TRBJ2-4, with D possibly TRBD2 on 6 matching bases. Germline values: CDR1 SGHRS, CDR2 YFSETQ. The CDR3 runs to 14 residues. Trimming removed 4 bases from V and 0 bases from J, with 8 bases in between. CDR3: CASSAGLAKNIQYF. The CDR3 DNA sequence: TGCGCCAGCAGCGCGGGACTAGCCAAAAACATTCAGTACTTC.

The chain combines TRBV20-1 with TRBJ2-3; 8 bases are a match to TRBD1. The CDR3 sequence is 12 residues long. The junction had 3 bases not matched to a gene; V was cut back by 4 bases and J by 6 bases. Germline CDR1 reads DFQATT; CDR2 reads SNEGSKA (reference sequence). CDR3 nucleotide sequence: TGCAGTGCTAATAGACAGGGGGATACGCAGTATTTT. Protein: CSANRQGDTQYF.

This clonotype was counted only a few times. The CDR3 region is CATSRDMWGEAYEQYF. CDR3 coding DNA: TGTGCCACCAGCAGAGATATGTGGGGGGAAGCCTACGAGCAGTACTTC. This sequence joins TRBV15 and TRBJ2-7; D is possibly TRBD2 (6 bases). In germline, CDR1 is LNHNV, CDR2 YYDKDF (reference sequence). The CDR3 is 16 residues long. V was clipped by 0 bases and J by 2 bases, with 14 bases between them.

The CDR3 DNA sequence: TGTGCCAGCAGCTTATTAGCCAGAGTCCCTGAAGCTTTCTTT. This codes for CASSLLARVPEAFF. This chain links TRBV7-9 with TRBJ1-1; no definite D call. This CDR3 contains 14 residues. The V gene's germline CDR1 is SEHNR and CDR2 FQNEAQ (reference sequence). The germline V and J ends were trimmed by 2 bases and 6 bases, with 13 bases remaining between them.

This chain joins TRBV28 and TRBJ2-6, with a weak D call TRBD2 (5 bases). The V end lost 5 bases, the J end lost 1 base, and 21 bases lay between the germline ends. This CDR3 spans 19 amino acids. CDR1 and CDR2 (germline): MDHEN, SYDVKM. This CDR3 is CASSGSWGAPDSGANVLTF. The CDR3 nucleotides are TGTGCCAGCAGTGGCTCCTGGGGAGCGCCAGATTCTGGGGCCAACGTCCTGACTTTC.

This clonotype was seen a few times. The V call is TRBV20-1, the J call TRBJ2-1, with 8 bases identical to TRBD2. The CDR3 spans 15 residues. V shed 0 bases and J 7 bases; nucleotides not matched to a gene: 8. The germline V gene encodes CDR1 DFQATT and CDR2 SNEGSKA (reference sequence). The CDR3 DNA reads TGCAGTGCTAGAGAATCCCTAGCGGGTAGGAATGAGCAGTTCTTC. Encoded protein: CSARESLAGRNEQFF.

The chain has TRBV12-3 or TRBV12-4 and TRBJ2-1, with TRBD2 as a possible D gene (6 bases). The CDR3 totals 16 residues. Trimming cost V 2 bases and J 7 bases, with 18 bases left between them. This CDR3 is CASSLRAGLNHNEQFF. The CDR3 coding sequence is TGTGCCAGCAGTTTAAGGGCGGGATTGAACCATAATGAGCAGTTCTTC.

This clonotype has at least ten counts. V gene TRBV12-3 or TRBV12-4 combines with J gene TRBJ1-2; weak D call: TRBD1 (5 bases). This CDR3 has 12 residues. V shed 6 bases and J shed 3 bases, with 8 bases lying between them. CDR3 sequence reads: CASSLTDYGYTF. The DNA for the CDR3 is TGTGCCAGCAGCCTGACAGACTATGGCTACACCTTC.